The 14 T cell receptor beta chains below were found in one sample sequenced in a study of T cells in localized non-small cell lung cancer (dated by TCRdb to 2018 to 2020). The library was produced with the immunoSEQ multiplex PCR assay. This immuneACCESS table, as held by TCRdb, lists in-frame sequences with V and J called but not all clones. Of the missing ones, under half trace to an unresolved V gene in checked studies; the others have no known cause. Present in this sample are about 26,000 clones, under 95% of which were seen just once. The top ten clonotypes cover about 4% of the sample. The sequenced sample was peripheral blood, obtained before any cancer treatment. These receptors were taken from a female donor of 60 years or more with stage II squamous cell lung carcinoma.

This clone was seen just once. V usage is TRBV19 and J usage is TRBJ2-3, with D hard to call. V lost 1 base, J lost 6 bases, and 8 bases lay in between. The CDR3 spans 13 residues. CDR1 and CDR2 (germline): LNHDA, SQIVND (reference sequence). The DNA for the CDR3 is TGTGCCAGTAGTATAGGGTACTGGGATACGCAGTATTTT. Protein product: CASSIGYWDTQYF.

The rearrangement joins TRBV12-5 to TRBJ2-1; D possibly uses TRBD1 or TRBD2 (5 bases each). Trimming took 1 base from V and 2 from J, leaving 6 bases between them. The CDR3 has 14 amino acids. Germline V gene lookup returns CDR1 LGHNT and CDR2 FRNRAP. CDR3 residues: CASGLGDPYNEQFF. CDR3 sequence (DNA): TGTGCTAGTGGTTTGGGGGACCCCTACAATGAGCAGTTCTTC.

CDR3 protein: CASSLQQGYGYTF. CDR3 DNA sequence: TGTGCCAGCAGTTTGCAACAGGGCTATGGCTACACCTTC. The chain is built from TRBV28 and TRBJ1-2, with TRBD1 as a possible D gene (6 bases). The CDR3 contains 13 residues. V was shortened by 3 bases and J by 4 bases, with 9 bases between the two germline ends. In germline, CDR1 is MDHEN, CDR2 SYDVKM.

This clone appeared a single time. The V and J genes are TRBV27 and TRBJ2-2; 9 bases fit TRBD2. Germline trimming cut 2 bases from V and 5 bases from J; bases unmatched to any gene: 9. CDR1 and CDR2 (germline): MNHEY, SMNVEV (reference sequence). This CDR3 comprises 17 residues. This CDR3 reads CASSLRFSGRGTGELFF. The CDR3 nucleotides read TGTGCCAGCAGTTTACGGTTTAGCGGGAGAGGAACCGGGGAGCTGTTTTTT.

The chain joins TRBV28 to TRBJ2-6; a weak D match, TRBD1 (5 bases). Germline lookup yields CDR1 MDHEN and CDR2 SYDVKM. CDR3 size: 16 residues. V lost 7 bases and J lost 3, with 16 bases in between. CDR3 nucleotide sequence: TGTGCCAGCATCAACCCCGCAGGGCGTGGGGCCAACGTCCTGACTTTC. Translated, it gives CASINPAGRGANVLTF.

The chain links TRBV28 to TRBJ2-7; perhaps TRBD2 as D (5 bases). The CDR3 is 13 residues long. V was shortened by 2 bases and J by 12 bases, with 17 bases between the two germline ends. CDR1 is MDHEN and CDR2 is SYDVKM in the germline V gene. CDR3 in amino acids: CASSLGQGLYGYF. As DNA, the CDR3 is TGTGCCAGCAGTTTAGGGCAAGGACTTTACGGGTACTTC.

The chain has TRBV30 and TRBJ1-2; D not certain. Germline CDR1 is GTSNPN and CDR2 is SVGIG (reference sequence). The CDR3 is made up of 12 amino acids. The ends were cut back, 0 bases at V and 3 bases at J, with 5 bases in the middle. The CDR3 nucleotides read TGTGCCTGGAGTGTACATGACTATGGCTACACCTTC. This sequence encodes CAWSVHDYGYTF.

The chain joins TRBV5-1 to TRBJ2-1; 10 bases agree with TRBD2. The length of the CDR3 is 16 residues. Germline-derived CDR1 and CDR2 are SGHRS and YFSETQ. The V segment lost 3 bases and the J segment 0 bases; nucleotides outside the gene matches: 3. The CDR3 loop is CASSSSGGVSYNEQFF. As DNA, the CDR3 is TGCGCCAGCAGCTCGAGCGGGGGGGTCTCCTACAATGAGCAGTTCTTC.

The genes are TRBV5-1 and TRBJ2-6, with 7 bases that match TRBD1. The CDR3 contains 17 residues. J was trimmed by 1 base and V by 5 bases; bases with no gene match: 9. Germline-derived CDR1 and CDR2 are SGHRS and YFSETQ. CDR3 in DNA: TGCGCCAGCAGATCGACAGGGCTTGGTTCTGGGGCCAACGTCCTGACTTTC. This sequence encodes CASRSTGLGSGANVLTF.

The V and J genes are TRBV5-1 and TRBJ2-5, with 9 bases aligning to TRBD1. The DNA end lines up better with TRBJ2-7; the J call may be wrong. The CDR3 consists of 15 residues. Germline V CDR1 and CDR2: SGHRS, YFSETQ. Written as DNA, the CDR3 is TGCGCCAGCAGCTTGGCGGGACAGGGTGGCTACGAGCAGTACTTC. It codes for CASSLAGQGGYEQYF.

The chain joins TRBV7-2 to TRBJ1-2, with TRBD1 as a possible D gene (6 bases). With 1 base removed from V and 4 bases from J, the gap between germline ends came to 13 bases. Germline CDR1 and CDR2: SGHTA and FQGNSA. CDR3 length: 15 amino acids. Here the CDR3 reads CASSLGGGGFYGYTF. For the CDR3, the DNA is TGTGCCAGCAGCTTAGGAGGGGGGGGCTTCTATGGCTACACCTTC.

The V and J genes are TRBV19 and TRBJ2-7; unclear D gene. Per germline, CDR1 LNHDA and CDR2 SQIVND (reference sequence). The CDR3 is 14 residues long. Trimming removed 6 bases from V and 0 bases from J, with 12 bases in between. CDR3 sequence (DNA): TGTGCCAGTAGGCCGAGCTGGGGCTCCTACGAGCAGTACTTC. This translates into CASRPSWGSYEQYF.

This clone showed up just once. The rearrangement uses TRBV10-2 and TRBJ1-3; D is unresolved. The CDR3 is 13 residues long. Trimming cost V 8 bases and J 0 bases, with 8 bases left between them. Looked up from germline, CDR1 is WSHSY and CDR2 is SAAADI. The CDR3 reads CASLPSSGNTIYF. CDR3 in DNA: TGCGCCAGCCTCCCAAGCTCTGGAAACACCATATATTTT.

This rearrangement joins TRBV27 to TRBJ1-1; 10 bases fit TRBD1. The germline gives CDR1 MNHEY, CDR2 SMNVEV (reference sequence). The CDR3 covers 17 residues. Trimming at V came to 0 bases and at J to 3 bases, leaving 7 bases not matched to a gene. CDR3 loop: CASSLSRQGASYTEAFF. In DNA, the CDR3 is TGTGCCAGCAGTTTATCGAGACAGGGGGCGAGTTACACTGAAGCTTTCTTT.